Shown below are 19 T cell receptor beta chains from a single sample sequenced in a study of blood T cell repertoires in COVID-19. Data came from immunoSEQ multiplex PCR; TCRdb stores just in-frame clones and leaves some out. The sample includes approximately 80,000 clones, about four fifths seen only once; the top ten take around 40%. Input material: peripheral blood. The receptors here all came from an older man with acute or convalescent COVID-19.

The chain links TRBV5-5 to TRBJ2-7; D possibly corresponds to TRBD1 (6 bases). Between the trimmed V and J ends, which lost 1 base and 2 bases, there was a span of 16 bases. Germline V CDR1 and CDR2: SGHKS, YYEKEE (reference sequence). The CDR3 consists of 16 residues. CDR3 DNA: TGTGCCAGCAGCTTGAAGAACCGGGACACCGCCTACGAGCAGTACTTC. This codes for CASSLKNRDTAYEQYF.

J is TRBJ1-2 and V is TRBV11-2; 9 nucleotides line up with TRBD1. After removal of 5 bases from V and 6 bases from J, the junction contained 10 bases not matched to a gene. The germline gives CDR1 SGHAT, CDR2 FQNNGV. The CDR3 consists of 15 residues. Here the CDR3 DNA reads TGTGCCAGCAGCCCAAGTTGGGACAGGGCCAATGGCTACACCTTC. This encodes CASSPSWDRANGYTF. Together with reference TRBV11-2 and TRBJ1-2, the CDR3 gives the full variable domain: EAGVAQSPRYKIIEKRQSVAFWCNPISGHATLYWYQQILGQGPKLLIQFQNNGVVDDSQLPKDRFSAERLKGVDSTLKIQPAKLEDSAVYLCASSPSWDRANGYTFGSGTRLTVV.

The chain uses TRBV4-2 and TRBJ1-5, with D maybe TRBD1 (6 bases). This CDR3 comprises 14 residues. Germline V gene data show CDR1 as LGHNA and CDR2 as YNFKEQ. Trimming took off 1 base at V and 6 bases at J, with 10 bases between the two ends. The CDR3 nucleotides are TGTGCCAGCAGCCAAGGACAGGTTAGTCAGCCCCAGCATTTT. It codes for CASSQGQVSQPQHF.

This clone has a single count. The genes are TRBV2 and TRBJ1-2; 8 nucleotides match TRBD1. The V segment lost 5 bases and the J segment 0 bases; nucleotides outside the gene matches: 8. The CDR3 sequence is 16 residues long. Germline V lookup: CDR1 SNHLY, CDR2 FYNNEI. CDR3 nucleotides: TGTGCCAGCAGTTCTCTCCGACAGGGGACTAACTATGGCTACACCTTC. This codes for CASSSLRQGTNYGYTF.

In DNA form, the CDR3 reads TGTGCCAGCCGATATAGCGGGAGCAATGAGCAGTTCTTC. Translated, it gives CASRYSGSNEQFF. This rearrangement joins TRBV28 to TRBJ2-1, with 9 bases fitting TRBD2. Trimming took 8 bases from V and 6 from J; bases not matched to a gene: 5. The CDR3 runs 13 residues. CDR1 is MDHEN and CDR2 is SYDVKM in the germline V gene.

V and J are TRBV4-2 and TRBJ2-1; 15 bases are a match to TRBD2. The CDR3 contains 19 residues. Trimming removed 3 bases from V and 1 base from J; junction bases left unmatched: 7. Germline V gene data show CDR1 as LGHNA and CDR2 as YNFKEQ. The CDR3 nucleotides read TGTGCCAGCAGCCATCCCGGGACTAGCGGGAGGCGATCCTACAATGAGCAGTTCTTC. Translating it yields CASSHPGTSGRRSYNEQFF.

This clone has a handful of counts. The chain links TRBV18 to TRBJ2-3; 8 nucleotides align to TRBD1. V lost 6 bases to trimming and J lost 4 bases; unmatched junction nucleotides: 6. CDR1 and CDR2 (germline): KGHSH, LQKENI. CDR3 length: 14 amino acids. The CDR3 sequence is CASSPRTGSDTQYF. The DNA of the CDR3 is TGTGCCAGCTCCCCCAGGACAGGGTCAGATACGCAGTATTTT.

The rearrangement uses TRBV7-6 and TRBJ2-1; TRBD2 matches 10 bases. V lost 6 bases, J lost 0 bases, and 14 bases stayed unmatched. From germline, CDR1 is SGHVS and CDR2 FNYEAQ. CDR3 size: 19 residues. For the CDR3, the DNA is TGTGCCAGCAGTGACATAGCGGGGGGCAGGTCAAGCTCCTACAATGAGCAGTTCTTC. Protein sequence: CASSDIAGGRSSSYNEQFF.

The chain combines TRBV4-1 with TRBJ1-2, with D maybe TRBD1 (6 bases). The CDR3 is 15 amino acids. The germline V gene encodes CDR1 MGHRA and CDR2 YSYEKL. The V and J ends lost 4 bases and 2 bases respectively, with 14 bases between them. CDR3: CASSRSEGENYGYTF. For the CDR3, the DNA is TGCGCCAGCAGCCGATCCGAGGGGGAAAACTATGGCTACACCTTC.

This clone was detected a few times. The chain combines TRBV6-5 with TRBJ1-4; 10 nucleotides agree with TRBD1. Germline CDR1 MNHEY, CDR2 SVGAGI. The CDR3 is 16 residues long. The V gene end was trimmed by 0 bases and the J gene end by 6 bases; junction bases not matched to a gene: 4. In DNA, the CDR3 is TGTGCCAGCAGTTACTCGACAGGGGGCGCATATGAAAAACTGTTTTTT. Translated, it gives CASSYSTGGAYEKLFF.

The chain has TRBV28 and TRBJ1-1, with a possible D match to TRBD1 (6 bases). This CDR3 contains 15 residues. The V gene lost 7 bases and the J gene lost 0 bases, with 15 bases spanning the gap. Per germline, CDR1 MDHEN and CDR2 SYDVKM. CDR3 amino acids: CASTKGGAMNTEAFF. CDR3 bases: TGTGCCAGCACTAAAGGGGGGGCAATGAACACTGAAGCTTTCTTT.

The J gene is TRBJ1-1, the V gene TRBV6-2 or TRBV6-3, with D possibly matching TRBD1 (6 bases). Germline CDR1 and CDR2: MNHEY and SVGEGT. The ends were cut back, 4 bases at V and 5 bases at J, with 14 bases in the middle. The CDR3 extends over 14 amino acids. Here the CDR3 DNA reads TGTGCCAGCAGTTCCGACAGGAAGGGGACTGAAGCTTTCTTT. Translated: CASSSDRKGTEAFF.

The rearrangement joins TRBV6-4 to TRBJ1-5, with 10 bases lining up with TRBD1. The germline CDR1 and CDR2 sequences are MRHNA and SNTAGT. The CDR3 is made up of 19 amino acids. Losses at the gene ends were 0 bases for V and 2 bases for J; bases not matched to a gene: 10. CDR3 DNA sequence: TGTGCCAGCAGTGACTCGGGACAGGGGACGAAAGGGTGCAATCAGCCCCAGCATTTT. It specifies CASSDSGQGTKGCNQPQHF.

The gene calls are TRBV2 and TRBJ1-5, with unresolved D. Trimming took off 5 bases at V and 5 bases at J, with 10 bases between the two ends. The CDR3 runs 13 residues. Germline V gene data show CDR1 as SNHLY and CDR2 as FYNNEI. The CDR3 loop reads CASSLPGYQPQHF. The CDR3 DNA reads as TGTGCCAGCAGTTTACCCGGTTATCAGCCCCAGCATTTT. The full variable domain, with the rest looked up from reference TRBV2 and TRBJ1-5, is EPEVTQTPSHQVTQMGQEVILRCVPISNHLYFYWYRQILGQKVEFLVSFYNNEISEKSEIFDDQFSVERPDGSNFTLKIRSTKLEDSAMYFCASSLPGYQPQHFGDGTRLSIL.

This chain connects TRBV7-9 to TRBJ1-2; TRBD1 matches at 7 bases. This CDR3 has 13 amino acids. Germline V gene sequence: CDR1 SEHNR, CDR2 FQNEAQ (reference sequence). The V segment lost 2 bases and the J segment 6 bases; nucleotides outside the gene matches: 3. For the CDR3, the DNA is TGTGCCAGCAGCTTAACGACAGGGAATGGCTACACCTTC. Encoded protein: CASSLTTGNGYTF. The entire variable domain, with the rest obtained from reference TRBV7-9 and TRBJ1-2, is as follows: DTGVSQNPRHKITKRGQNVTFRCDPISEHNRLYWYRQTLGQGPEFLTYFQNEAQLEKSRLLSDRFSAERPKGSFSTLEIQRTEQGDSAMYLCASSLTTGNGYTFGSGTRLTVV.

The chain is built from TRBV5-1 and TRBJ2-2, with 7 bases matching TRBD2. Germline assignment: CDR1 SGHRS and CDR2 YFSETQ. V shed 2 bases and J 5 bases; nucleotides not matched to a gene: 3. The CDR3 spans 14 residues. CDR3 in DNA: TGCGCCAGCAGCTTAAGGGAGGGGACCGGGGAGCTGTTTTTT. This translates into CASSLREGTGELFF. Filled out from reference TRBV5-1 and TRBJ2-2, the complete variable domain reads KAGVTQTPRYLIKTRGQQVTLSCSPISGHRSVSWYQQTPGQGLQFLFEYFSETQRNKGNFPGRFSGRQFSNSRSEMNVSTLELGDSALYLCASSLREGTGELFFGEGSRLTVL.

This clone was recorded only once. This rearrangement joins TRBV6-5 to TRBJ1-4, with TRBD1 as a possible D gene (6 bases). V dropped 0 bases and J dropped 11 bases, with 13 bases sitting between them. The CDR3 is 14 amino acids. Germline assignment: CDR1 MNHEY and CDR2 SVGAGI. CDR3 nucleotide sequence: TGTGCCAGCAGTTACTCGGTGGAGGGGGGGAAACTGTTTTTT. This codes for CASSYSVEGGKLFF.

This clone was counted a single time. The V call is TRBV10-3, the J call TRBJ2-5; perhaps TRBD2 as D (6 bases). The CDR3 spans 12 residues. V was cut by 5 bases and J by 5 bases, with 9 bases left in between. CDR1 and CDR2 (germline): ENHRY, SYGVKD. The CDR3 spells CAISTGGETQYF. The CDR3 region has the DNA TGTGCCATCAGTACTGGGGGGGAGACCCAGTACTTC.

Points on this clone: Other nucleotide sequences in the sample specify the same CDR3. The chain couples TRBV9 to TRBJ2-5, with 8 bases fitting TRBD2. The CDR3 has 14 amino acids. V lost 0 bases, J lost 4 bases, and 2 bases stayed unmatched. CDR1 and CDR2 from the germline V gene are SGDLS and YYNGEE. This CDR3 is CASSVGLAGETQYF. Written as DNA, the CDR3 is TGTGCCAGCAGCGTAGGCCTAGCGGGAGAGACCCAGTACTTC.